This T cell receptor beta chain was sequenced for a study of glioma-infiltrating T cells (dated by TCRdb to 2016 to 2018). General notes on the study: Sequencing of TCR alpha- and beta-chain repertoires was performed on glioma tissue, on non-neoplastic brain tissue, and on matched peripheral blood mononuclear cells. To measure divergence between tissue and blood T-cell populations, each tissue-infiltrating repertoire was compared with the peripheral blood repertoire of the same patient. The paired cohort comprised three low-grade glioma patients, eight primary glioblastoma patients and three non-glioma patients contributing non-neoplastic brain tissue. Broad study findings and their caveats: In non-neoplastic patients, VJ-independent divergence between tissue and blood fell below expectation, whereas in all gliomas, and especially in low-grade gliomas, the divergence rose above expectation. The group comparisons were based on small numbers of patients: three non-neoplastic, three low-grade glioma and roughly eight glioblastoma patients. Very few CDR3 sequences were shared between tissue and blood, attributed to high CDR3 diversity and limited sampling.

In its sample, this clonotype was seen a few times. What this receptor recognizes is not known. The input lacks base qualities; no much larger clone sits a single base away. The iRepertoire nested amplicon-rescue multiplex PCR (arm-PCR) platform was used to amplify TCR alpha and beta CDR3 regions from RNA. One-step reverse transcription and amplification used roughly 100-450 ng of tissue mRNA or PBMC total RNA as input. After bead purification, a secondary multiplex PCR added Illumina adapters, and libraries were gel-purified between 200 and 400 bp. Libraries carried internal 6-nucleotide barcodes used for demultiplexing. Libraries were sequenced on an Illumina MiSeq with 2x220 or 2x250 nucleotide paired-end reads. The study's own analysis went as follows. Paired reads were merged with FLASH 1.2.11 and aligned to the GRCh37 human genome with BWA-MEM before extracting TRA and TRB reads. An IMGT-derived reference of cassette sequences and CDR3 motifs, with pseudogenes included, was used for V and J assignment. Three-frame translation of reads was performed, and productive CDR3s were defined as those with a C...FGXG motif and no stop codons. A clonotype was defined as a unique combination of a V-J cassette pair and a CDR3 amino acid sequence. Hamming distance filtering was applied to reads, with thresholds set by the sequence error rate of each sample in mapped regions. Using fastp trimming at Q25 and MiXCR clonotype assembly, TCRdb reanalyzed the public sequencing data and kept in-frame beta chains. Entries that share a CDR3 protein sequence are merged under the most common genes and DNA. TCRdb assigned the V and J calls; the authors' analysis was not used. In all, the sample holds approximately 190,000 distinct CDR3 sequences, and roughly 32% of those were seen once. The ten largest clones add up to 20% to 25% of the sample.

There are 14 amino acids in the CDR3, from cysteine to phenylalanine inclusive. This entry keeps only the CDR3 DNA: 42 bases, framed from base 1. V is pared back by 3 bases and J by 3 bases, with 11 bases lying between the germline termini. CDR1 and CDR2, looked up from the germline V gene (reference sequence), are SGHNT and YYREEE. The rearrangement joined TRBV5-4 to TRBJ2-3; the D gene may be TRBD1 or TRBD2, since each aligns over 6 bases. The specimen was glioma tissue, nonneoplastic brain tissue, or PBMCs (not recorded which). The clonotype was recovered from a human donor with low-grade glioma or glioblastoma, undergoing nonglioma brain surgery, or in good health (not recorded which). The sequence in DNA is TGTGCCAGCAGCTCCCCGGGGGCAACAGATACGCAGTATTTT. The translation is CASSSPGATDTQYF. Here the CDR3 is joined to the reference TRBV5-4 and TRBJ2-3 genes, and the full variable domain is: ETGVTQSPTHLIKTRGQQVTLRCSSQSGHNTVSWYQQALGQGPQFIFQYYREEENGRGNFPPRFSGLQFPNYSSELNVNALELDDSALYLCASSSPGATDTQYFGPGTRLTVL.